The TCR beta chain under discussion was sequenced for a study of shared clonotypes between healthy human individuals. The donor cohort consisted entirely of Caucasian adults residing in Nashville, Tennessee. Here immunoSEQ multiplex PCR was the method, and the copy in TCRdb shows in-frame clones only, minus some. The table lists under 600,000 clones, approximately 94% of them singletons. As regards this clone: No antigen is known for it.

Germline values: CDR1 SGDLS, CDR2 YYNGEE. Deletions cut 4 bases from V and 3 bases from J, with 13 bases between. This CDR3 is built from 14 residues. The study, taken as a whole, reports: How much donors shared clonotypes was expected to be affected by sequencing depth.

Sequenced material: naive CD4+ T cells sorted from blood. The subset here: CD45RA+ positively selected. This receptor was taken from a woman in her thirties in good health. The chain recombines TRBV9 with TRBJ2-5, with D possibly being TRBD1 (5 bases). The CDR3 region has the DNA TGTGCCAGCAGCTCCCCCCCAGGGAAAGAGACCCAGTACTTC. This sequence encodes CASSSPPGKETQYF.